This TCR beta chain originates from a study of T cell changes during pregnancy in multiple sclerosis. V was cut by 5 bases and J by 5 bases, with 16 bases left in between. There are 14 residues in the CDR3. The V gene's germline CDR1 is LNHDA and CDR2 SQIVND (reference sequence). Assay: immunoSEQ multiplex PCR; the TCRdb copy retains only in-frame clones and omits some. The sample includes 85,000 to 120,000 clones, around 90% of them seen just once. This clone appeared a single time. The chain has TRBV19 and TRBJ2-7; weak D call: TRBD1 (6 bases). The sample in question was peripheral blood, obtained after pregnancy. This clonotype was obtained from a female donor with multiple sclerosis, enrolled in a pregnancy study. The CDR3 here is CASSETTGTDEQYF. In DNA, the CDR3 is TGTGCCAGTAGTGAAACGACAGGTACCGACGAGCAGTACTTC.